The rows below give T cell receptor beta chains drawn from one sample of a study of response to subunit inactivated influenza vaccine. MiXCR, run by TCRdb on the RT-PCR reads, gives a single entry per CDR3 protein. The table shows some 640,000 distinct CDR3 sequences, with around 13% occurring only once. Specimen: PBMCs from blood, collected 14 days before vaccination. The origin of the receptors is a man aged 45-65 years who received an inactivated influenza vaccine. The CDR3 runs from the conserved cysteine through the conserved F or W. D genes are given only for firm matches. Size is omitted from some rows. Given values are once, few, many or a class for expanded clones.

>few|TRBV9|.|TRBJ2-5
TGTGCCAGCAGCGCCGGGACCCGGCCGGGGACCCAGTACTTC
CASSAGTRPGTQYF
>many|TRBV20-1|TRBD2|TRBJ2-7
TGCAGTGCTCAGAATAGGCGGGAGGGCCTCTACGAGCAGTACTTC
CSAQNRREGLYEQYF
>.|TRBV7-8|TRBD2|TRBJ2-1
TGTGCCAGCAGCTCACTACCAGCGGGAGTCATCCCCAATGAGCAGTTCTTC
CASSSLPAGVIPNEQFF
>few|TRBV6-1|.|TRBJ2-1
TGTGCCAGCAATCGCCAGAGCTCCTACAATGAGCAGTTCTTC
CASNRQSSYNEQFF
>.|TRBV4-2|.|TRBJ2-2
TGTGCCAGCAGCCAGAGAACCCGGGGCGGCGGGGAGCTGTTTTTT
CASSQRTRGGGELFF
>many|TRBV18|.|TRBJ1-1
TGTGCCAGCTCACCAGCAGGGGAGAACACTGAAGCTTTCTTT
CASSPAGENTEAFF
>few|TRBV12-3/TRBV12-4|.|TRBJ2-1
TGTGCCAGCAGTTTGGTCCAGTCACCCTACAATGAGCAGTTCTTC
CASSLVQSPYNEQFF
>.|TRBV28|.|TRBJ1-2
TGTGCCAGCAGCCCTATCCCCGATGGCTACACCTTC
CASSPIPDGYTF
>few|TRBV7-9|TRBD1|TRBJ2-7
TGTGCCAGCAGCTTAGCTTTCGGGACAGGGGGGACCTACGAGCAGTACTTC
CASSLAFGTGGTYEQYF
>many|TRBV5-1|TRBD1|TRBJ2-2
TGCGCCAGCAGCCTCGGACAGGCGACGAACACCGGGGAGCTGTTTTTT
CASSLGQATNTGELFF
>few|TRBV7-2|TRBD2|TRBJ2-5
TGTGCCAGCGGGACCGGGACTAGCGGGAGTGTTGAGACCCAGTACTTC
CASGTGTSGSVETQYF
>few|TRBV29-1|TRBD2|TRBJ2-1
TGCAGCGGTCGGACTAGCCTAAATGAGCAGTTCTTC
CSGRTSLNEQFF
>few|TRBV6-5|.|TRBJ2-5
TGTGCCAGCAGTTCCGGGCGGCCCCAAGAGACCCAGTACTTC
CASSSGRPQETQYF
>.|TRBV5-1|.|TRBJ2-5
TGCGCCAGCAGCTTTGAGGGGATCCCGGGGGAGACCCAGTACTTC
CASSFEGIPGETQYF
>.|TRBV7-2|TRBD2|TRBJ2-5
TGTGCCAGCAGCTTAACACGGGGGGGCCAAGAGACCCAGTACTTC
CASSLTRGGQETQYF
>.|TRBV6-2/TRBV6-3|TRBD1|TRBJ2-6
TGTGCCAGCAGTTATCGGGACAGGGTTTCGGCAGGGGCCAACGTCCTGACTTTC
CASSYRDRVSAGANVLTF
>few|TRBV28|.|TRBJ2-7
TGTGCCAGCAGTTTACCTGCGGGGGCCCCCTACGAGCAGTACTTC
CASSLPAGAPYEQYF
>.|TRBV9|.|TRBJ1-5
TGTGCCAGCAGCCCCCACAGAGGCAATCAGCCCCAGCATTTT
CASSPHRGNQPQHF
>.|TRBV7-2|.|TRBJ2-1
TGTGCCAGCAGCAACGAAGTCAGCGACAATGAGCAGTTCTTC
CASSNEVSDNEQFF
>many|TRBV9|TRBD2|TRBJ2-1
TGTGCCAGCAGCGCCGCAGCGGGAGGTTACGATGAGCAGTTCTTC
CASSAAAGGYDEQFF
>few|TRBV6-2/TRBV6-3|TRBD1|TRBJ1-1
TGTGCCAGCAGAATCGGGACAGGGAACACTGAAGCTTTCTTT
CASRIGTGNTEAFF
>many|TRBV7-9|.|TRBJ1-1
TGTGCCAGCAGCTTAGCTTTGACTGAAGCTTTCTTT
CASSLALTEAFF
>many|TRBV24-1|TRBD2|TRBJ2-1
TGTGCCACCAGTTTTGGGAGGGCGAATGAGCAGTTCTTC
CATSFGRANEQFF
>many|TRBV20-1|TRBD1|TRBJ1-2
TGCAGTGCTAGCCTTTCGGGACAGGGATACGGCTACACCTTC
CSASLSGQGYGYTF
>.|TRBV4-2|TRBD1|TRBJ2-7
TGTGCCAGCAGCCAAGATGGGGACAGGGTCTACGAGCAGTACTTC
CASSQDGDRVYEQYF
>few|TRBV21-1|.|TRBJ2-1
TGTGCCAGCAGCAAACATCCGGCCCGAGAAGAATTCAATGAGCAGTTCTTC
CASSKHPAREEFNEQFF
>.|TRBV5-1|TRBD1|TRBJ2-2
TGCGCCAGCAGCTTGGTTGGGACAGGGGGCCTAAAGTCCGGGGAGCTGTTTTTT
CASSLVGTGGLKSGELFF
>few|TRBV28|.|TRBJ1-1
TGTGCCAGCAGATATCCTCTTAGTACTGAAGCTTTCTTT
CASRYPLSTEAFF
>few|TRBV5-4|TRBD2|TRBJ2-5
TGTGCCAGCAGCTTGGGATTAACTAGCGGGGGCCAAGAGACCCAGTACTTC
CASSLGLTSGGQETQYF
>.|TRBV14|TRBD1|TRBJ1-1
TGTGCCAGCAGCCATATACCGGGACAGGGCAAGAGTGAAGCTTTCTTT
CASSHIPGQGKSEAFF
>many|TRBV6-2/TRBV6-3|.|TRBJ2-7
TGTGCCAGCAGTTACACAGGCTACGAGCAGTACTTC
CASSYTGYEQYF
>.|TRBV7-2|.|TRBJ1-5
TGTGCCAGCAGCTTAGAAGCGTTCAGCAATCAGCCCCAGCATTTT
CASSLEAFSNQPQHF
>.|TRBV4-3|.|TRBJ2-3
TGCGCCAGCAGCCTATCTCCGGGGGCGGTGACAGATACGCAGTATTTT
CASSLSPGAVTDTQYF
>.|TRBV6-4|.|TRBJ2-5
TGTGCCAGCAGTGACTTACAGCCCGTCAATCGCCTAAAAGAGACCCAGTACTTC
CASSDLQPVNRLKETQYF
>few|TRBV24-1|.|TRBJ2-7
TGTGCCACCAGTGACCCCCAGGGAAACGAGCAGTACTTC
CATSDPQGNEQYF
>few|TRBV4-2|.|TRBJ1-2
TGTGCCAGCAGCCAAGAGGGAGGAGGCTACACCTTC
CASSQEGGGYTF
>.|TRBV5-1|.|TRBJ2-2
TGCGCCAGCAGCTCTTTACAGGGATTGAACACCGGGGAGCTGTTTTTT
CASSSLQGLNTGELFF
>.|TRBV6-2/TRBV6-3|TRBD1|TRBJ1-1
TGTGCCAGCAGATTCGGGACAGATAACACTGAAGCTTTCTTT
CASRFGTDNTEAFF
>.|TRBV10-3|.|TRBJ1-1
TGTGCCACCTCCCTGGCGGGGGACACTGAAGCTTTCTTT
CATSLAGDTEAFF
>.|TRBV12-3/TRBV12-4|.|TRBJ2-5
TGTGCCAGCAGGACAGCGACAGACCAAGAGACCCAGTACTTC
CASRTATDQETQYF
>.|TRBV5-1|.|TRBJ2-3
TGCGCCAGCAGCTTAGGGACAACTAGCACAGATACGCAGTATTTT
CASSLGTTSTDTQYF
>.|TRBV9|.|TRBJ1-6
TGTGCCAGCAGCGTCGGACCGCCCTCCTATAATTCACCCCTCCACTTT
CASSVGPPSYNSPLHF
>few|TRBV29-1|.|TRBJ2-2
TGCAGCGTTGAAGGGATAGATAACACCGGGGAGCTGTTTTTT
CSVEGIDNTGELFF